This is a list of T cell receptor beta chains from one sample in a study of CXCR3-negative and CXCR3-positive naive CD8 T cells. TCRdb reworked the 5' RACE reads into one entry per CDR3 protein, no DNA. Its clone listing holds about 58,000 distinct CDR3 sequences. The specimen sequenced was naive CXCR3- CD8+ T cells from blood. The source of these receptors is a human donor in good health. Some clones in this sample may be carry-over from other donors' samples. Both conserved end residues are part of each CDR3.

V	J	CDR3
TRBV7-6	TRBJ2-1	CASSGGAYNEQFF
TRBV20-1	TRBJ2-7	CSASPPTEPYEQYF
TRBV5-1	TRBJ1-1	CASRVLGMPEAFF
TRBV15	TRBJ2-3	CATSRASTDTQYF
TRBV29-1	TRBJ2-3	CSVEVLGAVTDTQYF
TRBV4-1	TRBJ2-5	CASSPGAGAYQETQYF
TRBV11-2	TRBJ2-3	CASSPPEADTQYF
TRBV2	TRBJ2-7	CASSEGGEPSYEQYF
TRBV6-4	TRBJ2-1	CASSDSRGAVFSEQFF
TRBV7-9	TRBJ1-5	CASSPTVSNQPQHF
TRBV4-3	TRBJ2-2	CASSQDIRWGQTLTGELFF
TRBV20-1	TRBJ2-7	CSAQRLRSSYEQYF
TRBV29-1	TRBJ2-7	CSVEGLAVGTSGSEQYF
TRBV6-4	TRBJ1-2	CASSPGANYGYTF
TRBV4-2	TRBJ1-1	CASSQDPTVNTEAFF
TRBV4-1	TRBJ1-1	CASSQDLVEAFF
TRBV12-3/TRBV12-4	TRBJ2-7	CASSTGVYSYEQYF
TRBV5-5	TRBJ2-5	CASSLVMRGGQETQYF
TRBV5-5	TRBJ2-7	CASSLAISTEQYF
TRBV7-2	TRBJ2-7	CASRDFTGYEQYF
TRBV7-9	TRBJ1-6	CAGQDYNSPLHF
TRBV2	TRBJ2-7	CASSEAEGLAVYEQYF
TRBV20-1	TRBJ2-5	CSARGLADERETQYF
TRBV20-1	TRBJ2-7	CSARTRTDYEQYF